Shown below are 18 T cell receptor beta chains from a single sample sequenced in a study of CD8+ T cells in alopecia areata. RNA extraction and reverse transcription yielded cDNA as sequencing template. Clones were sequenced by immunoSEQ multiplex PCR, and TCRdb holds only the in-frame ones, with some missing. The sample holds approximately 210,000 clones, 66% seen once. Treatment: oral pan-JAK inhibitor, 5-10 mg twice daily. The source was CD4+ T cells sorted from blood, collected at approximately week 44, from a patient treated with tofacitinib. The receptors were sampled from a human donor with alopecia areata.

V and J are TRBV6-1 and TRBJ2-3, with TRBD1 matching over 10 bases. V was pared by 4 bases and J by 6 bases, with 7 bases of the junction left unmatched. This CDR3 spans 15 amino acids. Germline V gives CDR1 MNHNS, CDR2 SASEGT. In DNA form, the CDR3 reads TGTGCCAGCAGTGCACGGGACAGGGGCTCGGATACGCAGTATTTT. Amino acids: CASSARDRGSDTQYF.

V and J are TRBV30 and TRBJ1-2; 11 bases align to TRBD1. V was clipped by 3 bases and J by 4 bases; unmatched bases: 7. The CDR3 contains 15 residues. Germline V gene lookup returns CDR1 GTSNPN and CDR2 SVGIG (reference sequence). CDR3 bases: TGTGCCTGGAGGGGCCGGGACAGGGGGATCTATGGCTACACCTTC. It translates to CAWRGRDRGIYGYTF.

V is TRBV5-1 and J is TRBJ2-1; D gene ambiguous. V was shortened by 1 base and J by 7 bases, with 9 bases between the two germline ends. The CDR3 totals 13 residues. Germline values: CDR1 SGHRS, CDR2 YFSETQ. CDR3 DNA: TGCGCCAGCAGCTTGCCTCTCGGGAATGAGCAGTTCTTC. It encodes CASSLPLGNEQFF.

V is TRBV7-2 and J is TRBJ1-2, with D unclear. V was clipped by 2 bases and J by 6 bases, with 7 bases between them. This CDR3 contains 12 residues. In germline, CDR1 is SGHTA, CDR2 FQGNSA. CDR3 nucleotide sequence: TGTGCCAGCAGCTTATCTTCGGATGGCTACACCTTC. It is translated as CASSLSSDGYTF.

The chain is built from TRBV7-2 and TRBJ1-4; 8 bases agree with TRBD1. J was trimmed by 4 bases and V by 4 bases; bases with no gene match: 5. This CDR3 comprises 15 residues. Germline CDR1 SGHTA, CDR2 FQGNSA. The CDR3 spells CASSSKQGGNEKLFF. The DNA for the CDR3 is TGTGCCAGCAGCTCCAAACAGGGGGGTAATGAAAAACTGTTTTTT.

In this sample, this clone turned up many times. The chain combines TRBV4-3 with TRBJ1-1; no clear D gene. Germline loops: CDR1 LGHNA, CDR2 YSLEER. The germline V and J ends were trimmed by 4 bases and 1 base, with 7 bases remaining between them. The CDR3 has 13 residues. The CDR3 nucleotides are TGCGCCAGCAGCCGGGCTGCGAACACTGAAGCTTTCTTT. Residues: CASSRAANTEAFF.

J is TRBJ1-1 and V is TRBV4-2, with D maybe TRBD1 (5 bases). V was clipped by 5 bases and J by 0 bases, with 13 bases between them. This CDR3 comprises 15 residues. The V gene's germline CDR1 is LGHNA and CDR2 YNFKEQ. The CDR3 loop is CASSEPGPMNTEAFF. The CDR3 DNA reads TGTGCCAGCAGCGAACCGGGACCTATGAACACTGAAGCTTTCTTT.

V and J are TRBV29-1 and TRBJ1-1; 9 nucleotides line up with TRBD1. This CDR3 contains 14 residues. Germline values: CDR1 SQVTM, CDR2 ANQGSEA. Trimming cost V 8 bases and J 5 bases; bases outside gene matches: 12. CDR3 region: CSSTQGAKRTEAFF. CDR3 in DNA: TGCAGCAGCACACAGGGGGCAAAAAGGACTGAAGCTTTCTTT.

This clone was counted only a few times. V is TRBV6-6 and J is TRBJ2-1, with TRBD2 matching 10 bases. V trimming: 6 bases; J trimming: 7 bases; junction bases outside the gene matches: 6. This CDR3 region has 14 residues. CDR1 is MNHNY and CDR2 is SVGAGI in the germline V gene (reference sequence). The CDR3 spells CASRPSGGANEQFF. The DNA for the CDR3 is TGTGCCAGCAGACCCAGCGGGGGGGCGAATGAGCAGTTCTTC.

The chain links TRBV5-1 to TRBJ2-5; 7 bases fit TRBD1. Trimming removed 4 bases from V and 2 bases from J; junction bases left unmatched: 2. The CDR3 covers 13 residues. Germline lookup yields CDR1 SGHRS and CDR2 YFSETQ. The CDR3, as DNA: TGCGCCAGCAGCGACAGGGATCAAGAGACCCAGTACTTC. It yields the protein CASSDRDQETQYF.

The genes are TRBV7-2 and TRBJ1-2, with TRBD1 as a possible D gene (6 bases). The length of the CDR3 is 14 residues. Germline V lookup: CDR1 SGHTA, CDR2 FQGNSA. V lost 3 bases and J 8 bases, leaving 16 bases between the germline ends. This CDR3 reads CASSFEAGERGYTF. Written as DNA, the CDR3 is TGTGCCAGCAGCTTCGAAGCAGGGGAGAGGGGCTACACCTTC.

The CDR3 loop reads CASSLDTGQGNEQFF. CDR3 nucleotides: TGTGCCAGCAGCTTAGATACGGGACAGGGAAATGAGCAGTTCTTC. The chain employs TRBV7-2 and TRBJ2-1; 9 positions agree with TRBD1. The CDR3 length is 15 residues. CDR1 and CDR2 (germline): SGHTA, FQGNSA. With V trimmed by 1 base and J by 7 bases, 5 bases remained unmatched.

V and J are TRBV5-1 and TRBJ2-2; TRBD1 matches 7 bases. The CDR3 contains 14 residues. V was clipped by 8 bases and J by 1 base; unmatched bases: 5. Per the germline V gene, CDR1 is SGHRS and CDR2 is YFSETQ. The CDR3 DNA follows: TGCGCCAGTGAGGGACAGATGAACACCGGGGAGCTGTTTTTT. It yields the protein CASEGQMNTGELFF.

The chain combines TRBV5-1 with TRBJ2-1, with D tentatively TRBD1 (5 bases). This CDR3 has 17 amino acids. Germline-derived CDR1 and CDR2 are SGHRS and YFSETQ. Trimming removed 3 bases at V and 7 bases at J, with 23 bases between. The CDR3: CASSSLSRAPSGNEQFF. In DNA form, the CDR3 reads TGCGCCAGCAGCTCACTAAGCAGGGCCCCATCCGGGAATGAGCAGTTCTTC.

The gene calls are TRBV29-1 and TRBJ2-7; 9 nucleotides align to TRBD1. The CDR3 has 13 amino acids. CDR1 is SQVTM and CDR2 is ANQGSEA in the germline V gene. V shed 3 bases, J shed 5 bases, and the junction held 5 bases outside the gene matches. The CDR3 region is CSVEGQGSHEQYF. In nucleotides, the CDR3 is TGCAGCGTTGAGGGACAGGGTTCTCACGAGCAGTACTTC.

The chain combines TRBV29-1 with TRBJ1-2; D not certain. The CDR3 is made up of 12 amino acids. Germline V gene lookup returns CDR1 SQVTM and CDR2 ANQGSEA. V lost 0 bases to trimming and J lost 2 bases, with 4 bases between them. CDR3 bases: TGCAGCGTTGAAGATATCAACTATGGCTACACCTTC. It codes for CSVEDINYGYTF.

V is TRBV9 and J is TRBJ2-1, with D perhaps TRBD1 (7 bases). From germline, CDR1 is SGDLS and CDR2 YYNGEE. V was trimmed by 0 bases and J by 1 base, leaving 11 bases between them. The CDR3 totals 16 residues. Here the CDR3 DNA reads TGTGCCAGCAGCGTAGCAGGGGGGCTATCCTACAATGAGCAGTTCTTC. This sequence encodes CASSVAGGLSYNEQFF. The whole variable domain, filled in from reference TRBV9 and TRBJ2-1, reads DSGVTQTPKHLITATGQRVTLRCSPRSGDLSVYWYQQSLDQGLQFLIQYYNGEERAKGNILERFSAQQFPDLHSELNLSSLELGDSALYFCASSVAGGLSYNEQFFGPGTRLTVL.

The chain combines TRBV4-3 with TRBJ2-1, with D tentatively TRBD1 (6 bases). CDR1 is LGHNA, CDR2 YSLEER, per germline. The CDR3 runs 13 residues. Trimming cost V 5 bases and J 4 bases, with 9 bases left between them. The CDR3 loop reads CASSSQGYNEQFF. CDR3 nucleotide sequence: TGCGCCAGCAGCTCACAGGGTTACAATGAGCAGTTCTTC.